The TCR beta chain under discussion was sequenced for a study of blood T cell repertoires in COVID-19. Across the whole study: T cells, B-cell-depleted T cells, or PBMCs provided the cDNA or gDNA that served as material.

Original analysis: Reference gene primer amplification in the assay estimated nucleated cell counts. TCRdb's copy holds only in-frame clones and misses some; the assay was immunoSEQ multiplex PCR. That table gives V, J and clone size, and the DNA gave D and trimming. The sample lists 290,000 or so clones, 85% occurring once. The CDR3 is made up of 17 amino acids. Trimming at V came to 4 bases and at J to 3 bases, leaving 10 bases not matched to a gene. Germline CDR1 MGHRA, CDR2 YSYEKL. The receptor was isolated from a man aged 45-65 years with active or convalescent COVID-19. Sequences were obtained from peripheral blood. The rearrangement links TRBV4-1 to TRBJ2-5; 11 nucleotides align to TRBD2. The chain's CDR3 is CASSPFFLAGGEETQYF. The CDR3 DNA follows: TGCGCCAGCAGCCCCTTCTTTCTAGCGGGGGGAGAAGAGACCCAGTACTTC.